The 25 T cell receptor beta chains presented below share a single source sample, sequenced in a study of blood T cell repertoires in COVID-19. Repertoires were generated with immunoSEQ multiplex PCR, while TCRdb's copy carries only in-frame clones and drops some. Here the sample spans around 250,000 clones, about 83% being singletons. Sequencing was done on a sample of peripheral blood. These receptor sequences come from a man at least 80 years old with acute or convalescent COVID-19.

The rearrangement uses TRBV3-1 (or the pseudogene TRBV3-2) and TRBJ2-7; 14 nucleotides agree with TRBD2. The V and J ends lost 4 bases and 6 bases, in that order; junction bases with no gene match: 5. The CDR3 runs 15 residues. Germline V lookup: CDR1 LGHDT, CDR2 YNNKEL (reference sequence). This CDR3 reads CASSPGLAGVVEQYF. DNA of the CDR3: TGTGCCAGCAGCCCGGGACTAGCGGGAGTGGTCGAGCAGTACTTC.

The gene calls are TRBV7-3 and TRBJ2-3; D unresolved. With 0 bases removed from V and 6 bases from J, the gap between germline ends came to 10 bases. CDR1 and CDR2 from the germline V gene are SGHTA and FQGTGA. This CDR3 spans 14 amino acids. The CDR3 region is CASSLTLEPDTQYF. In DNA form, the CDR3 reads TGTGCCAGCAGCTTAACGTTGGAGCCCGATACGCAGTATTTT.

The chain uses TRBV11-2 and TRBJ1-1; 9 nucleotides agree with TRBD1. The length of the CDR3 is 14 residues. CDR1 is SGHAT and CDR2 is FQNNGV in the germline V gene. The trim removed 2 bases at V and 4 bases at J, leaving 2 bases unmatched. The DNA of the CDR3 is TGTGCCAGCAGCTTAAACAGGGGGCTCACTGAAGCTTTCTTT. Amino acids: CASSLNRGLTEAFF.

V gene TRBV27 combines with J gene TRBJ2-1; 10 nucleotides agree with TRBD2. CDR3 length equals 15 residues. Losses at the gene ends were 2 bases for V and 9 bases for J; bases not matched to a gene: 7. Germline-derived CDR1 and CDR2 are MNHEY and SMNVEV (reference sequence). The CDR3 here is CASSLTTSGKGEQFF. The CDR3 DNA reads as TGTGCCAGCAGTTTAACCACTAGCGGGAAGGGTGAGCAGTTCTTC.

The V and J genes are TRBV20-1 and TRBJ2-3; D possibly corresponds to TRBD2 (6 bases). V was pared by 4 bases and J by 6 bases, with 23 bases between. The CDR3 length is 16 residues. Germline values: CDR1 DFQATT, CDR2 SNEGSKA (reference sequence). The CDR3 loop reads CSANDPLAGTSDTQYF. CDR3 nucleotide sequence: TGCAGTGCTAATGACCCTCTGGCGGGGACCAGCGATACGCAGTATTTT.

The CDR3 DNA reads as TGCGCCAGCAGATCCTCTGCGGGGGATGGCGGGCATCAGCCCCAGCATTTT. The encoded protein is CASRSSAGDGGHQPQHF. V is TRBV23-1 and J is TRBJ1-5, with a possible D match to TRBD1 (5 bases). TRBV23-1 counts as an open reading frame of uncertain function. This CDR3 is built from 17 residues. Trimming took 6 bases from V and 5 from J, leaving 23 bases between them.

This clone has a single count. The chain carries TRBV29-1 and TRBJ2-3; the match to TRBD2 covers 15 bases. Germline V gives CDR1 SQVTM, CDR2 ANQGSEA. The CDR3 is 16 amino acids. Trimming removed 7 bases from V and 4 bases from J; junction bases left unmatched: 9. The CDR3 reads CSGRTSGRARADTQYF. Written as DNA, the CDR3 is TGCAGCGGGAGGACTAGCGGGAGGGCCCGGGCAGATACGCAGTATTTT.

The chain uses TRBV2 and TRBJ2-5; 11 nucleotides line up with TRBD2. J gave up 4 bases and V 4 bases, and 5 bases lay outside the gene matches. CDR1 and CDR2 (germline): SNHLY, FYNNEI. The CDR3 consists of 15 residues. In nucleotides, the CDR3 is TGTGCCAGCAGTGGTGTAGCGGGGGGGGGAGAGACCCAGTACTTC. Translated: CASSGVAGGGETQYF.

This chain connects TRBV10-3 to TRBJ2-1; 13 nucleotides agree with TRBD2. CDR3 length: 16 amino acids. The junction had 5 bases not matched to a gene; V was cut back by 9 bases and J by 0 bases. Germline assignment: CDR1 ENHRY and CDR2 SYGVKD. CDR3 amino acids: CAIRGTSGASYNEQFF. The CDR3 DNA sequence: TGTGCCATTCGAGGGACTAGCGGGGCCTCCTACAATGAGCAGTTCTTC.

The chain recombines TRBV19 with TRBJ1-5; D gene unclear. Germline V CDR1 and CDR2: LNHDA, SQIVND (reference sequence). The CDR3 is 14 amino acids. Trimming removed 3 bases from V and 8 bases from J, with 14 bases in between. CDR3 loop: CASSMNGGFEPQHF. The CDR3 DNA follows: TGTGCCAGTAGTATGAACGGCGGCTTTGAGCCCCAGCATTTT.

The chain is built from TRBV5-8 and TRBJ2-5; TRBD2 matches at 7 bases. J was trimmed by 5 bases and V by 4 bases; bases with no gene match: 14. This CDR3 has 16 amino acids. CDR1 and CDR2 (germline): SGHTS, YDEGEE. CDR3 sequence (DNA): TGTGCCAGCAGCCGAGTCGGGGGAGGGTGGCAGGAGACCCAGTACTTC. It is translated as CASSRVGGGWQETQYF.

J is TRBJ2-1 and V is TRBV28; 8 bases line up with TRBD2. CDR1 is MDHEN, CDR2 SYDVKM, per germline. V was pared by 3 bases and J by 9 bases, with 10 bases of the junction left unmatched. This CDR3 is built from 15 residues. In nucleotides, the CDR3 is TGTGCCAGCAGTTTCCGCGGGAGGCCCGGAAGTGAGCAGTTCTTC. Translated, it gives CASSFRGRPGSEQFF.

V gene TRBV5-1 combines with J gene TRBJ2-1; no definite D call. CDR3 length: 14 amino acids. Trimming removed 3 bases at V and 10 bases at J, with 17 bases between. Germline CDR1 is SGHRS and CDR2 is YFSETQ. The CDR3, as DNA: TGCGCCAGCAGCTCCTACTCCCAGGCCCCCGAGCAGTTCTTC. The encoded protein is CASSSYSQAPEQFF.

The J gene is TRBJ2-3, the V gene TRBV6-5; no firm D call. The CDR3 consists of 15 residues. Germline V lookup: CDR1 MNHEY, CDR2 SVGAGI. V lost 6 bases, J lost 2 bases, and 15 bases lay in between. DNA of the CDR3: TGTGCCAGCAGAACGGAGCCCCCTGCCACAGATACGCAGTATTTT. This gives the protein CASRTEPPATDTQYF.

For the CDR3, the DNA is TGTGCCAGCAGCCAAGCCCTAGGGGCCGTAGCCTCCTACAATGAGCAGTTCTTC. It encodes CASSQALGAVASYNEQFF. This chain joins TRBV14 and TRBJ2-1, with D possibly being TRBD1 (5 bases). Germline V CDR1 and CDR2: SGHDN, FVKESK. This CDR3 is built from 18 residues. V was pared by 1 base and J by 0 bases, with 16 bases between.

J is TRBJ2-5 and V is TRBV5-6; D possibly corresponds to TRBD1 (5 bases). Trimming took off 4 bases at V and 5 bases at J, with 18 bases between the two ends. CDR1 is SGHDT, CDR2 YYEEEE, per germline. The CDR3 covers 15 residues. For the CDR3, the DNA is TGTGCCAGCAGCCGAACCACACAGGATCAGGAGACCCAGTACTTC. Its translation: CASSRTTQDQETQYF.

This chain uses TRBV5-1 with TRBJ2-1; TRBD1 might be the D (6 bases). The V gene lost 10 bases and the J gene lost 7 bases, with 21 bases spanning the gap. Germline values: CDR1 SGHRS, CDR2 YFSETQ. CDR3 length: 14 residues. The CDR3 here is CASAKGERGNEQFF. CDR3 nucleotides: TGCGCCTCCGCGAAGGGGGAAAGAGGGAATGAGCAGTTCTTC.

Notes on this clone: One end of the junction does not line up with germline, which may come from a read error. The J gene is TRBJ1-1, the V gene TRBV28; TRBD1 is a possible D gene (6 bases). The CDR3 spans 12 residues. Germline V gene lookup returns CDR1 MDHEN and CDR2 SYDVKM. CDR3 loop: CASTRGNSEAFF. The CDR3, as DNA: TGTGCCAGCACAAGGGGGAACTCTGAAGCTTTCTTT.

The V and J genes are TRBV19 and TRBJ2-3, with 12 positions matching TRBD2. The ends lost 4 bases at V and 6 bases at J; junction bases unmatched: 2. Germline values: CDR1 LNHDA, CDR2 SQIVND (reference sequence). The CDR3 is 14 residues long. Written as DNA, the CDR3 is TGTGCCAGTAGTACTAGCGGGGGGGTGGATACGCAGTATTTT. This sequence encodes CASSTSGGVDTQYF. The full variable domain, rest sourced from reference TRBV19 and TRBJ2-3, is DGGITQSPKYLFRKEGQNVTLSCEQNLNHDAMYWYRQDPGQGLRLIYYSQIVNDFQKGDIAEGYSVSREKKESFPLTVTSAQKNPTAFYLCASSTSGGVDTQYFGPGTRLTVL.

The V gene is TRBV10-3, the J gene TRBJ2-4, with 10 positions matching TRBD1. V shed 3 bases, J shed 0 bases, and the junction held 5 bases outside the gene matches. This CDR3 spans 17 amino acids. Germline CDR1 reads ENHRY; CDR2 reads SYGVKD. The CDR3 loop reads CAISDGDRGLAKNIQYF. CDR3 in DNA: TGTGCCATCAGTGATGGGGACAGGGGCTTAGCCAAAAACATTCAGTACTTC.

The V call is TRBV28, the J call TRBJ2-3, with no clear D. The CDR3 length is 12 residues. CDR1 is MDHEN and CDR2 is SYDVKM in the germline V gene. With 8 bases removed from V and 0 bases from J, the gap between germline ends came to 6 bases. CDR3 amino acids: CASRVSTDTQYF. The CDR3 DNA follows: TGTGCCAGCCGGGTCAGCACAGATACGCAGTATTTT.

The table lists this clone with a count of one. This chain joins TRBV6-4 and TRBJ1-1; 9 nucleotides match TRBD1. The V gene end was trimmed by 0 bases and the J gene end by 8 bases; junction bases not matched to a gene: 4. This CDR3 is 14 amino acids long. Germline V gene sequence: CDR1 MRHNA, CDR2 SNTAGT. The DNA of the CDR3 is TGTGCCAGCAGTGACTCAATCGGGACAGGGGAAGCTTTCTTT. The encoded protein is CASSDSIGTGEAFF.

V is TRBV30 and J is TRBJ2-5; no clear D gene. This CDR3 has 11 residues. Looked up from germline, CDR1 is GTSNPN and CDR2 is SVGIG (reference sequence). V shed 5 bases and J shed 5 bases, with 9 bases lying between them. The CDR3 nucleotides are TGTGCCTGGGGTACGCGTGAGACCCAGTACTTC. Its translation: CAWGTRETQYF. Full variable domain (outside the CDR3, taken from reference TRBV30 and TRBJ2-5): SQTIHQWPATLVQPVGSPLSLECTVEGTSNPNLYWYRQAAGRGLQLLFYSVGIGQISSEVPQNLSASRPQDRQFILSSKKLLLSDSGFYLCAWGTRETQYFGPGTRLLVL.

The V call is TRBV3-1 (or the pseudogene TRBV3-2), the J call TRBJ2-1, with 10 bases matching TRBD2. The J segment lost 5 bases and the V segment lost 1 base, leaving 5 bases of the junction unmatched. There are 16 residues in the CDR3. Looked up from germline, CDR1 is LGHDT and CDR2 is YNNKEL (reference sequence). CDR3 sequence: CASSQVTSGHDNEQFF. In DNA, the CDR3 is TGTGCCAGCAGCCAAGTGACTAGCGGGCACGACAATGAGCAGTTCTTC.

The genes are TRBV2 and TRBJ1-2; D is ambiguous. V lost 2 bases and J lost 4, with 5 bases in between. The germline gives CDR1 SNHLY, CDR2 FYNNEI. This CDR3 spans 12 amino acids. Here the CDR3 DNA reads TGTGCCAGCAGTGAAACTTCCTATGGCTACACCTTC. Amino acid sequence: CASSETSYGYTF.